Detailed here is one T cell receptor (beta chain). J lost 3 bases, V lost 8 bases, and 10 bases had no gene match. Germline V gene lookup returns CDR1 MNHEY and CDR2 SMNVEV (reference sequence). This CDR3 spans 15 amino acids. This specimen belongs to a study of blood T cell repertoires in COVID-19. Study as a whole: Acute and convalescent COVID-19 specimens originated in the United States, Italy and Spain. T cells, B-cell-depleted T cells, or PBMCs supplied cDNA or gDNA.

Original analysis: Nucleated cell counts were estimated from reference gene primer amplification. Data came from immunoSEQ multiplex PCR; TCRdb stores just in-frame clones and leaves some out. The D gene and trimming were derived from the DNA, and the V and J assignments and clone size from that table. The data show 15,000 to 20,000 clones, 75% to 95% seen once. This receptor was obtained from a human donor in a cohort sampled during active COVID-19. The chain links TRBV27 to TRBJ2-3; 8 bases are a match to TRBD2. The sequencing input was peripheral blood. This CDR3 is CASYRGGGNTDTQYF. Here the CDR3 DNA reads TGTGCCAGCTACCGAGGCGGGGGGAATACAGATACGCAGTATTTT.